This entry describes one TCR beta chain. At the survey level, the v3.0 immunoSEQ assay was run. Here immunoSEQ multiplex PCR was the method, and the copy in TCRdb shows in-frame clones only, minus some. The sample lists just over 20,000 clones, roughly 85% seen once, with roughly 10% in the top ten. From germline, CDR1 is SGHAT and CDR2 FQNNGV. Trimming removed 2 bases from V and 0 bases from J, with 13 bases in between. This CDR3 region has 16 residues. The data derive from a study of long-term antiretroviral therapy in people with HIV. The chain carries TRBV11-2 and TRBJ1-1; tentatively, D is TRBD1 (5 bases). The sample in question was unsorted PBMCs, obtained 4.1 years after starting antiretroviral therapy. This TCR was sampled from a woman aged 40 to 50 with HIV. This CDR3 reads CASSLNGGAMNTEAFF. CDR3 in DNA: TGTGCCAGCAGCTTAAATGGGGGAGCGATGAACACTGAAGCTTTCTTT. The entire variable domain, with the rest obtained from reference TRBV11-2 and TRBJ1-1, is as follows: EAGVAQSPRYKIIEKRQSVAFWCNPISGHATLYWYQQILGQGPKLLIQFQNNGVVDDSQLPKDRFSAERLKGVDSTLKIQPAKLEDSAVYLCASSLNGGAMNTEAFFGQGTRLTVV.